This TCR beta chain was sequenced during a study of blood T cell repertoires in COVID-19. The wider study: The cDNA or gDNA used as material had been derived from T cells, B-cell-depleted T cells, or PBMCs.

The CDR3 spans 16 residues. Germline V gene sequence: CDR1 SGDLS, CDR2 YYNGEE. V lost 0 bases, J lost 4 bases, and 16 bases lay in between. As handled by the study authors: Counts of nucleated cells, estimated from reference gene primer amplification, were obtained. Using immunoSEQ multiplex PCR, the repertoire was profiled, and TCRdb retains in-frame clones only, with some absent. V, J and clone size are taken as reported in that table, and D and trimming were inferred from the DNA itself. The sample shows 400,000 or so clones, roughly 88% of them seen only once. Participants were aged roughly 18 to 100 years from 24 US areas.

The sample taken for sequencing was PBMCs or T cells enriched from blood (not recorded which). This sequence joins TRBV9 and TRBJ1-1; D is unresolved. This sequence was found in a woman aged 40 to 50 with acute COVID-19. CDR3 nucleotides: TGTGCCAGCAGCGTAGGCCTCCACGGGGAGGGCACTGAAGCTTTCTTT. It is translated as CASSVGLHGEGTEAFF.